This section outlines one TCR beta chain sequence together with its context. The V gene's germline CDR1 is SGHTA and CDR2 FQGNSA. V lost 4 bases and J lost 6, with 16 bases in between. This CDR3 spans 14 amino acids. Profiled with immunoSEQ multiplex PCR; TCRdb holds only in-frame clones, not every one. The sample lists about 190,000 clones, roughly 83% occurring once. These data originate in a study of blood T cell repertoires in COVID-19. In the study overall: Samples taken during acute and convalescent COVID-19 were collected in the United States, Italy and Spain. PBMCs, B-cell-depleted T cells, or T cells were the source of the cDNA or gDNA that made up the material.

This sequence joins TRBV7-2 and TRBJ2-7, with D maybe TRBD2 (7 bases). The receptor was derived from a woman between 25 and 40 years old who had recovered from COVID-19. Specimen: PBMCs or T cells enriched from blood (not recorded which). The CDR3 here is CASSSQGRVGEQYF. For the CDR3, the DNA is TGTGCCAGCAGCTCCCAGGGGAGGGTCGGCGAGCAGTACTTC.